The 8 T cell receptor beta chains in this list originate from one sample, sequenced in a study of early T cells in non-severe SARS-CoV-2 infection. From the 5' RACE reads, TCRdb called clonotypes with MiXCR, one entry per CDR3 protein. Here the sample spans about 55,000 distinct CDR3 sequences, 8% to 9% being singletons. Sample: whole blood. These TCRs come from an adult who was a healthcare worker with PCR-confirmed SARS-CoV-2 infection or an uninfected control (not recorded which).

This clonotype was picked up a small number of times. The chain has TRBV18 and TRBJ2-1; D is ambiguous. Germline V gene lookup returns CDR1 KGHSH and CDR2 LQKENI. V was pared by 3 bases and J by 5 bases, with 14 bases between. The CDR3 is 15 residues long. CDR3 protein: CASSPDPTRNNEQFF. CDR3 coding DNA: TGTGCCAGCTCACCCGATCCTACTCGGAACAATGAGCAGTTCTTC.

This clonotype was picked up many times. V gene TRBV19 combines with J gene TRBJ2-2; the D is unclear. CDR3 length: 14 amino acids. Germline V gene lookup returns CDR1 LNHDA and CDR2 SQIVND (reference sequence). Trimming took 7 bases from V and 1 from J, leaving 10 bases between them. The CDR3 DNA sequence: TGTGCCAGTAAAATGGAGCGGAACACCGGGGAGCTGTTTTTT. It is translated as CASKMERNTGELFF.

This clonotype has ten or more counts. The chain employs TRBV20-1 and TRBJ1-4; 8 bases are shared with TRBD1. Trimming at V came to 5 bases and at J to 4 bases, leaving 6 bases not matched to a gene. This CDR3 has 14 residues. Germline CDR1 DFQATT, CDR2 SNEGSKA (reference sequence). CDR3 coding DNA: TGCAGTGCTGCCCAGGGGGCGGGTAATGAAAAACTGTTTTTT. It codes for CSAAQGAGNEKLFF.

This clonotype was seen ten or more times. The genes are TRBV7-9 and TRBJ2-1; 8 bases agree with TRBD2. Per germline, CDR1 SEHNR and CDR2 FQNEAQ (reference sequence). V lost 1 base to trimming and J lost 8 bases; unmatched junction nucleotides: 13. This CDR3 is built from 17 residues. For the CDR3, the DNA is TGTGCCAGCAGCTTAGTCGGCGCCGGGACTAGTCCACATGAGCAGTTCTTC. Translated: CASSLVGAGTSPHEQFF. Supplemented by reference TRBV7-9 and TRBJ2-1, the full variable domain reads DTGVSQNPRHKITKRGQNVTFRCDPISEHNRLYWYRQTLGQGPEFLTYFQNEAQLEKSRLLSDRFSAERPKGSFSTLEIQRTEQGDSAMYLCASSLVGAGTSPHEQFFGPGTRLTVL.

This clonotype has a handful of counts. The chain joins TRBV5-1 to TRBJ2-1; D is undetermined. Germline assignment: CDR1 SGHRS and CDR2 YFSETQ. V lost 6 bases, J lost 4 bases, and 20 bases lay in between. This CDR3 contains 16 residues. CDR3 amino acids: CASTRRSLSAYNEQFF. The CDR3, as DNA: TGCGCCAGCACCCGCCGAAGTCTGAGTGCATACAATGAGCAGTTCTTC.

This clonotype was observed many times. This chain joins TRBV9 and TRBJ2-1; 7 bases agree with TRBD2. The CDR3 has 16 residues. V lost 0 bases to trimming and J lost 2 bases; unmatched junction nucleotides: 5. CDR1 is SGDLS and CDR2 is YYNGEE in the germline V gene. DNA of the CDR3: TGTGCCAGCAGCGTAGCTGGGGGGGTCACCTACAATGAGCAGTTCTTC. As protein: CASSVAGGVTYNEQFF. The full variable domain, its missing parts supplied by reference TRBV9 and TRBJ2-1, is DSGVTQTPKHLITATGQRVTLRCSPRSGDLSVYWYQQSLDQGLQFLIQYYNGEERAKGNILERFSAQQFPDLHSELNLSSLELGDSALYFCASSVAGGVTYNEQFFGPGTRLTVL.

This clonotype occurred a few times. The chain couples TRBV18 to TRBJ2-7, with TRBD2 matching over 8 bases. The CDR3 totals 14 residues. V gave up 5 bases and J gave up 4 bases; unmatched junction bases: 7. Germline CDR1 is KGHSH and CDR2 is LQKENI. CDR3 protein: CASSTSGSPYEQYF. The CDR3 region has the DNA TGTGCCAGCTCAACGAGCGGGAGTCCTTACGAGCAGTACTTC.

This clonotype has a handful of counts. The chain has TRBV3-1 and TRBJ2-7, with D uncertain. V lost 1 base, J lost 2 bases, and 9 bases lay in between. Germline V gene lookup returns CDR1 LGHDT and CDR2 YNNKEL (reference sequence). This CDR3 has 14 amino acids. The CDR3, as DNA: TGTGCCAGCAGCCAAGGGACCGCCGCCTACGAGCAGTACTTC. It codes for CASSQGTAAYEQYF.